The 14 T cell receptor beta chains in this list originate from one sample, sequenced in a study of shared clonotypes between healthy human individuals (dated by TCRdb to the early 2020s). CD8 naive samples were obtained by positive selection for CCR7 among CD45RO-negative cells, yielding a CD45RA+CCR7+ population from which TemRA cells were excluded. Receptors were amplified or captured by the immunoSEQ multiplex PCR assay. Held by TCRdb, this immuneACCESS table contains in-frame sequences only and omits some clones. Under half of the omission traces to an unresolved V gene where checked; the cause of the rest is unknown. Within this sample are approximately 810,000 clones, with 85% to 95% of them counted one time only. Less than 25% of the sample rests with the top ten. Sample: naive CD8+ T cells sorted from blood. The meaning of the sample's cell subset or site label: CD45RA+CCR7+. These receptors all come from a man younger than 45 in good health.

The rearrangement joins TRBV7-9 to TRBJ2-5; a possible D gene is TRBD1 (6 bases). Trimming pared 1 base from V and 5 bases from J, leaving 17 bases between. Germline loops: CDR1 SEHNR, CDR2 FQNEAQ (reference sequence). This CDR3 has 16 residues. The CDR3 DNA reads as TGTGCCAGCAGCTTAGATTTGGGACAAGGAATCGAGACCCAGTACTTC. Amino acids: CASSLDLGQGIETQYF.

The V call is TRBV29-1, the J call TRBJ2-1; TRBD1 matches at 7 bases. Germline V gene lookup returns CDR1 SQVTM and CDR2 ANQGSEA. V shed 6 bases, J shed 0 bases, and the junction held 5 bases outside the gene matches. CDR3 length: 14 residues. The CDR3 DNA follows: TGCAGCGTGCTCGGGGACAGCTCCTACAATGAGCAGTTCTTC. Translation gives CSVLGDSSYNEQFF.

The gene calls are TRBV6-5 and TRBJ1-2, with TRBD1 identical over 8 bases. CDR3 size: 16 residues. The V segment lost 4 bases and the J segment 5 bases; nucleotides outside the gene matches: 12. The germline V gene encodes CDR1 MNHEY and CDR2 SVGAGI. The CDR3 region has the DNA TGTGCCAGCAGTTTATCCAGGGGGCACTTAGATTATGGCTACACCTTC. Translation: CASSLSRGHLDYGYTF.

The genes are TRBV6-6 and TRBJ1-1, with 7 positions matching TRBD1. Per the germline V gene, CDR1 is MNHNY and CDR2 is SVGAGI (reference sequence). J was trimmed by 11 bases and V by 6 bases; bases with no gene match: 12. This CDR3 comprises 13 residues. CDR3: CASSDPMTGWAFF. CDR3 sequence (DNA): TGTGCCAGCAGCGATCCTATGACAGGGTGGGCTTTCTTT.

The chain links TRBV27 to TRBJ2-1; TRBD1 matches at 7 bases. V lost 0 bases and J lost 2; bases outside the gene matches: 13. This CDR3 region has 19 residues. The germline V gene has CDR1 MNHEY and CDR2 SMNVEV (reference sequence). The CDR3: CASSLSAPRSGQTYNEQFF. The CDR3 DNA follows: TGTGCCAGCAGTTTATCGGCACCGAGGTCGGGACAGACCTACAATGAGCAGTTCTTC.

The chain joins TRBV28 to TRBJ2-5, with 11 bases matching TRBD2. There are 15 residues in the CDR3. Germline V gene lookup returns CDR1 MDHEN and CDR2 SYDVKM. With 7 bases clipped from V and 5 bases from J, the junction kept 9 bases outside the gene matches. As DNA, the CDR3 is TGTGCCAGCAACCCCCTAGCGGGAGGCTGGGAGACCCAGTACTTC. Its translation is CASNPLAGGWETQYF.

The gene calls are TRBV13 and TRBJ2-7, with D uncertain. This CDR3 has 11 amino acids. Trimming stripped 5 bases from V and 5 bases from J, with 7 bases between. Per the germline V gene, CDR1 is PRHDT and CDR2 is FYEKMQ (reference sequence). CDR3 sequence (DNA): TGTGCCAGCAGCCAAGGGAACGAGCAGTACTTC. Protein sequence: CASSQGNEQYF.

The chain combines TRBV29-1 with TRBJ1-2; D is perhaps TRBD1 (6 bases). Trimming took 1 base from V and 7 from J, leaving 16 bases between them. Germline V gene lookup returns CDR1 SQVTM and CDR2 ANQGSEA. The CDR3 is made up of 14 amino acids. The CDR3 loop reads CSVEASRGLGGYTF. CDR3 DNA: TGCAGCGTTGAAGCATCCAGGGGCCTAGGTGGCTACACCTTC.

In its sample, this clone was seen a few times. The junction shows a germline mismatch at one end, possibly a read error. Other DNA sequences in this sample translate to the same CDR3. The chain joins TRBV2 to TRBJ2-7, with D possibly matching TRBD1 (5 bases). In germline, CDR1 is SNHLY, CDR2 FYNNEI. The CDR3 totals 11 residues. The CDR3 DNA sequence: TGTGCCAGCGGTGACAGCTACGAGCAGTACTTC. Encoded protein: CASGDSYEQYF.

Concerning this clone itself: The sample contains more than one DNA sequence encoding this CDR3. The chain couples TRBV9 to TRBJ2-5, with a possible D match to TRBD1 (5 bases). The germline V gene encodes CDR1 SGDLS and CDR2 YYNGEE. The CDR3 has 14 residues. V lost 0 bases and J 1 base, leaving 7 bases between the germline ends. The DNA of the CDR3 is TGTGCCAGCAGCGTAGGGCAGGGCCAAGAGACCCAGTACTTC. It is translated as CASSVGQGQETQYF. The whole variable domain, remainder taken from reference TRBV9 and TRBJ2-5, is DSGVTQTPKHLITATGQRVTLRCSPRSGDLSVYWYQQSLDQGLQFLIQYYNGEERAKGNILERFSAQQFPDLHSELNLSSLELGDSALYFCASSVGQGQETQYFGPGTRLLVL.

The chain combines TRBV7-9 with TRBJ2-1; 9 nucleotides align to TRBD2. Trimming removed 3 bases from V and 7 bases from J; junction bases left unmatched: 7. Germline V gene data show CDR1 as SEHNR and CDR2 as FQNEAQ (reference sequence). The CDR3 runs to 15 residues. CDR3 sequence: CASSFGREGRNEQFF. CDR3 sequence (DNA): TGTGCCAGCAGCTTCGGGCGGGAGGGAAGAAATGAGCAGTTCTTC.

The table lists this clone with a count of one. The V gene is TRBV7-5, the J gene TRBJ1-5; TRBD1, the table's D call, lacks a check against the DNA. TRBV7-5 is a recognized pseudogene. The CDR3 has 18 residues. The CDR3 is CVRSFEPCDRSGNQPQHF. The CDR3 DNA reads as TGTGTCAGAAGCTTCGAGCCCTGCGACAGGAGCGGCAATCAGCCCCAGCATTTT.

The rearrangement joins TRBV10-3 to TRBJ2-1; D is possibly TRBD1 or TRBD2 (5 bases each). This CDR3 is 17 amino acids long. The germline gives CDR1 ENHRY, CDR2 SYGVKD. The germline V and J ends were trimmed by 2 bases and 6 bases, with 20 bases remaining between them. The CDR3 DNA reads as TGTGCCATCAGTGAGGAAGAGGGACCCATCCTACGCAATGAGCAGTTCTTC. Protein: CAISEEEGPILRNEQFF.

The V call is TRBV7-8, the J call TRBJ2-1; 15 nucleotides align to TRBD2. The germline CDR1 and CDR2 sequences are SGHVS and FQNEAQ. The CDR3 is 19 residues long. V gave up 3 bases and J gave up 7 bases; unmatched junction bases: 13. The CDR3 bases are TGTGCCAGCAGCTTTGGGTCCTTTGGGACTAGCGGGAGGACTAATGAGCAGTTCTTC. Translation: CASSFGSFGTSGRTNEQFF.